This TCR beta chain was profiled in a study of T cells in Graves' hyperthyroidism and ophthalmopathy. This clonotype occurred a few times. Researchers defined stable Graves' hyperthyroidism as no ophthalmopathy progression within 18 months. The diagnoses drew upon clinical symptoms, serum thyroxine and TRAb, thyroid ultrasound and orbital computed tomography. There were TCR beta CDR3 regions amplified from RNA transcripts. The HTBI set primed first-round TCR CDR3 RT-PCR. TCRdb passed the multiplex PCR reads through MiXCR, listing each CDR3 protein once. This sample has fewer than 600,000 distinct CDR3 sequences, with 13% to 15% found just once. The V and J ends lost 3 bases and 2 bases respectively, with 9 bases between them. CDR1 is KGHDR and CDR2 is SFDVKD in the germline V gene. This CDR3 contains 14 residues.

The receptor was derived from a woman under 30 with Graves' hyperthyroidism. Material for sequencing was blood. The gene calls are TRBV24-1 and TRBJ1-2; D might be TRBD1 (5 bases). CDR3 nucleotide sequence: TGTGCCACCAGTGATGGGACGGTGAACTATGGCTACACCTTC. It is translated as CATSDGTVNYGYTF.